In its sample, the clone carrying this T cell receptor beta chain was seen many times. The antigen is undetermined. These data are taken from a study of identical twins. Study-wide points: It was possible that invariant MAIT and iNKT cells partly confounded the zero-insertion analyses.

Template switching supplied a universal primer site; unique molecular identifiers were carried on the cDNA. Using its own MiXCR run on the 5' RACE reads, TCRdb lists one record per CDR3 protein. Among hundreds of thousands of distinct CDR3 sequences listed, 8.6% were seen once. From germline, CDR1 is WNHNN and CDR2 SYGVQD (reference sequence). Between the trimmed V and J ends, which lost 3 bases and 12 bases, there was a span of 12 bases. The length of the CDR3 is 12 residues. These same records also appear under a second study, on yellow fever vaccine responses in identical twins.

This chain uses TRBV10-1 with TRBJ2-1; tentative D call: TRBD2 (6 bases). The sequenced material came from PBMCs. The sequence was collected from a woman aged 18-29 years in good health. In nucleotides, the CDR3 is TGCGCCAGCAGTGAACCCACCGGGGGGCAGTTCTTC. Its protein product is CASSEPTGGQFF.